One T cell receptor beta chain is described in this entry. Its specificity is not known. This sample is drawn from a study of T cell responses to AZD1222 COVID-19 vaccine. Trimming removed 6 bases from V and 3 bases from J, with 15 bases in between. The CDR3 has 14 amino acids. Germline V gene lookup returns CDR1 MNHEY and CDR2 SVGAGI. Findings of the study overall: Reportedly, close to half of spike-specific TCRs are directed against unmutated variant regions. In a largely white British group with more females than males, clonal diversity was possibly underestimated.

The protocol was immunoSEQ multiplex PCR, while the TCRdb copy is restricted to in-frame clones and leaves out a portion. The sample lists 65,000 to 85,000 clones, approximately 83% seen once, with 10% in the top ten. The chain carries TRBV6-5 and TRBJ2-7; D remains unclear. The sample was peripheral blood, taken 28 days after the second AZD1222 dose. This receptor was identified in an adult who received the AZD1222 COVID-19 vaccine. The CDR3 coding sequence is TGTGCCAGCAGCTATAGCACTATAGGCTACGAGCAGTACTTC. Translated, it gives CASSYSTIGYEQYF.